The rows below give T cell receptor beta chains drawn from one sample of a study of T cell responses to AZD1222 COVID-19 vaccine. Only in-frame clones appear in the TCRdb table, and some are missing; sequencing was by immunoSEQ multiplex PCR. The sample has fewer than 100,000 clones, approximately 84% seen once. The sequencing here drew on peripheral blood, taken 28 days after the second AZD1222 dose. The receptors shown here come from an adult who received the AZD1222 COVID-19 vaccine. CDR3s include the opening cysteine and the closing phenylalanine or tryptophan. Fields, in order: D gene, clone size, V gene, J gene, CDR3 protein, CDR3 DNA. The D gene is left open where the match is weak. For some rows the clone size is stated as once, few or many, or as a class when expanded; others skip it.

d_call: NA
clone_size: NA
v_call: TRBV4-3
j_call: TRBJ2-2
cdr3_aa: CASSQDLRGDGTGELFF
cdr3_nt: TGCGCCAGCAGCCAAGATTTAAGGGGTGATGGCACCGGGGAGCTGTTTTTT

d_call: TRBD1
clone_size: NA
v_call: TRBV10-3
j_call: TRBJ1-2
cdr3_aa: CAISDSGQGNYGYTF
cdr3_nt: TGTGCCATCAGTGACAGCGGACAGGGGAACTATGGCTACACCTTC

d_call: NA
clone_size: NA
v_call: TRBV3-1/TRBV3-2
j_call: TRBJ2-7
cdr3_aa: CASSQDFGGFSYEQYF
cdr3_nt: TGTGCCAGCAGCCAAGATTTTGGGGGTTTCTCCTACGAGCAGTACTTC

d_call: NA
clone_size: NA
v_call: TRBV25-1
j_call: TRBJ1-5
cdr3_aa: CASSESYSNQPQHF
cdr3_nt: TGTGCCAGCAGTGAATCATATAGCAATCAGCCCCAGCATTTT

d_call: NA
clone_size: NA
v_call: TRBV7-9
j_call: TRBJ1-5
cdr3_aa: CASSDSLQNQGFGNQPQHF
cdr3_nt: TGTGCCAGCAGCGATTCGCTCCAAAACCAGGGGTTTGGCAATCAGCCCCAGCATTTT

d_call: NA
clone_size: NA
v_call: TRBV14
j_call: TRBJ2-4
cdr3_aa: CASSQEGVYIQYF
cdr3_nt: TGTGCCAGCAGCCAAGAAGGGGTATACATTCAGTACTTC

d_call: TRBD1
clone_size: NA
v_call: TRBV5-1
j_call: TRBJ2-3
cdr3_aa: CASSERTGKDTQYF
cdr3_nt: TGCGCCAGCAGCGAACGGACAGGGAAAGATACGCAGTATTTT

d_call: TRBD1
clone_size: NA
v_call: TRBV10-3
j_call: TRBJ2-6
cdr3_aa: CAISESKAGGLFSGANVLTF
cdr3_nt: TGTGCCATCAGTGAGTCGAAAGCAGGGGGCCTCTTTTCTGGGGCCAACGTCCTGACTTTC

d_call: TRBD2
clone_size: NA
v_call: TRBV2
j_call: TRBJ2-1
cdr3_aa: CASTASGYNEQFF
cdr3_nt: TGTGCCAGCACGGCTAGCGGGTACAATGAGCAGTTCTTC

d_call: NA
clone_size: few
v_call: TRBV2
j_call: TRBJ1-1
cdr3_aa: CASSEFSGDTEAFF
cdr3_nt: TGTGCCAGCAGTGAATTCTCAGGGGACACTGAAGCTTTCTTT